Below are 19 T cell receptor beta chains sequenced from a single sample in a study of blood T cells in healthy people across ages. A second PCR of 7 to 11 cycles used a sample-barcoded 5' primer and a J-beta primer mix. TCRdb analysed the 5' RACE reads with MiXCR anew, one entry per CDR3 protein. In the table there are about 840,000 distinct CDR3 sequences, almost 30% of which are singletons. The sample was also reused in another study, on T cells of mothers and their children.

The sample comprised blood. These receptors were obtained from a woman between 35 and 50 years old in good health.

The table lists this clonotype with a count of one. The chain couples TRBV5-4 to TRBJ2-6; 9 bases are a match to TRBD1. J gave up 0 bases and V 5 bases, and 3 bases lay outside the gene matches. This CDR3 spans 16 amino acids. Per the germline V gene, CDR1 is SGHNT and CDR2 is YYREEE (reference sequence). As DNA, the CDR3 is TGTGCCAGCAGACAGGGGGCCTTCTCTGGGGCCAACGTCCTGACTTTC. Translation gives CASRQGAFSGANVLTF.

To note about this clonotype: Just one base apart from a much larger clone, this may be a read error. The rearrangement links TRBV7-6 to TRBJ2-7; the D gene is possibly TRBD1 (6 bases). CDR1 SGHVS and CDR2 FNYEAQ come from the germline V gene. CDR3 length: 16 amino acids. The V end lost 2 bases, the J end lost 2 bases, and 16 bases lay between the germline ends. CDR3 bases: TGTGCCAGCAGCTTATCCCCGACAGGTGAACCCTACGAGCAGTACTTC. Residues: CASSLSPTGEPYEQYF.

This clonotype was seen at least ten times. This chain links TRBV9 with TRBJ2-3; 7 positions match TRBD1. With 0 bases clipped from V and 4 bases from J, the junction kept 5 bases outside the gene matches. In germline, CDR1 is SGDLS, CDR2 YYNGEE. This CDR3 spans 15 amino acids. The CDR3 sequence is CASSVVAGGPDTQYF. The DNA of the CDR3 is TGTGCCAGCAGCGTAGTCGCAGGGGGTCCAGATACGCAGTATTTT.

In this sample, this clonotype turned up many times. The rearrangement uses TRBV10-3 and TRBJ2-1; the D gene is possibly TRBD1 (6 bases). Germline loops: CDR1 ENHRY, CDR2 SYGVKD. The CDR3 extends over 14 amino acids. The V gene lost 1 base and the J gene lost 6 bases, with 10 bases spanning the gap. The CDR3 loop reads CAISEWGLGNEQFF. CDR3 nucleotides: TGTGCCATCAGTGAGTGGGGGCTCGGCAATGAGCAGTTCTTC.

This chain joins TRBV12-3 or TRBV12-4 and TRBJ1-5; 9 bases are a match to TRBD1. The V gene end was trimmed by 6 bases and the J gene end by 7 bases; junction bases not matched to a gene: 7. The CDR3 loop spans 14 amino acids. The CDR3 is CASRLQGAGQPQHF. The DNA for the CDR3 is TGTGCCAGCAGGCTACAGGGGGCAGGACAGCCCCAGCATTTT.

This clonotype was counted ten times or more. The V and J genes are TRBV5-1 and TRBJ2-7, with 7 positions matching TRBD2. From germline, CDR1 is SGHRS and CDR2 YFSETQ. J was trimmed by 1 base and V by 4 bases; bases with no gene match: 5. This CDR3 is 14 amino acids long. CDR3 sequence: CASSTSSGSYEQYF. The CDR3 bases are TGCGCCAGCAGCACCTCTAGCGGTTCCTACGAGCAGTACTTC.

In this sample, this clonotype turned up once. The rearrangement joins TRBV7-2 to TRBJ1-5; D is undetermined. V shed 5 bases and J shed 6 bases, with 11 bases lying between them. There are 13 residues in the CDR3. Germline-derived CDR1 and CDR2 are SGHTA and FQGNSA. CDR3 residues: CTSSGLVSQPQHF. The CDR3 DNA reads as TGTACCAGCAGCGGGCTCGTGAGTCAGCCCCAGCATTTT.

CDR3 nucleotides: TGCGCCAGCAGCCAAGACTTGGGGCAGGGCACGTACTTC. Translating it yields CASSQDLGQGTYF. The chain joins TRBV4-3 to TRBJ2-5, with a weak D call TRBD1 (5 bases). Trimming took 0 bases from V and 13 from J, leaving 15 bases between them. This CDR3 spans 13 amino acids. The germline gives CDR1 LGHNA, CDR2 YSLEER.

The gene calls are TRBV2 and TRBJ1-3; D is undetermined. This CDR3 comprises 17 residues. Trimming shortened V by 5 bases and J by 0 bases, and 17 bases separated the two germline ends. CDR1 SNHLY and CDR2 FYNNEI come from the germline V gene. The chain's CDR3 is CASSSAPMINSGNTIYF. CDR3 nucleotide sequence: TGTGCCAGCAGTTCCGCCCCTATGATCAACTCTGGAAACACCATATATTTT.

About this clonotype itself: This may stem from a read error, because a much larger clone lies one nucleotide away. The CDR3 region is CASRPFRGGPSGTNVLTF. Here the CDR3 DNA reads TGTGCCAGCAGGCCGTTTCGAGGCGGACCCTCTGGGACCAACGTCCTGACTTTC. The V and J genes are TRBV7-2 and TRBJ2-6; D unresolved. CDR1 SGHTA and CDR2 FQGNSA come from the germline V gene. The CDR3 length is 18 residues. Variable domain in full (rest from reference TRBV7-2 and TRBJ2-6): GAGVSQSPSNKVTEKGKDVELRCDPISGHTALYWYRQSLGQGLEFLIYFQGNSAPDKSGLPSDRFSAERTGGSVSTLTIQRTQQEDSAVYLCASRPFRGGPSGTNVLTFGAGSRLTVL.

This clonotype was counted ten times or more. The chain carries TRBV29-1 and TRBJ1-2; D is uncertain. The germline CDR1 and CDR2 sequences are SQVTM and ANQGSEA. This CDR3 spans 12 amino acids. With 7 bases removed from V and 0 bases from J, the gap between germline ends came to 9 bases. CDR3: CSASTTNYGYTF. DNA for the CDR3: TGCAGCGCCTCGACAACTAACTATGGCTACACCTTC.

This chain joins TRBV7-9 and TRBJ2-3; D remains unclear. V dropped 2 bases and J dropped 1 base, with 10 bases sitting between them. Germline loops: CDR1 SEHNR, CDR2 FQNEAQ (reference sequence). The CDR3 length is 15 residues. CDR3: CASSLPVSGTDTQYF. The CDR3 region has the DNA TGTGCCAGCAGCTTACCCGTGTCAGGCACAGATACGCAGTATTTT.

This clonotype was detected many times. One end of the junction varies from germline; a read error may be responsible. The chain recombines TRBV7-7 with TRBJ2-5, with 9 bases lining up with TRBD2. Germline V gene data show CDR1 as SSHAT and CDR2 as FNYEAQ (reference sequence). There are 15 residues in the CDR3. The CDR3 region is CASSQTIAGAETQYF. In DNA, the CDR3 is TGTGCTAGCAGCCAAACAATAGCGGGGGCAGAGACCCAGTACTTC.

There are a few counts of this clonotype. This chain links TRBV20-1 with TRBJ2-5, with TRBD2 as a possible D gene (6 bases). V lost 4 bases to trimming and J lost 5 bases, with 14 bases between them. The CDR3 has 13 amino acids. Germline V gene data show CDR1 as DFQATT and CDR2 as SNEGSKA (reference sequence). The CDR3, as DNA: TGCAGTGCTATTCGGGAGCCACAGGAGACCCAGTACTTC. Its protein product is CSAIREPQETQYF.

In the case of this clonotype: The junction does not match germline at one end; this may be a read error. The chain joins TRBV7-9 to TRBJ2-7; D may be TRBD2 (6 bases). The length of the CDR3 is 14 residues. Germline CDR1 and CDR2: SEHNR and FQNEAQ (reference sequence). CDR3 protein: CTSSLGRGSYEQYF. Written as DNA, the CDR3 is TGTACCAGCAGCTTAGGCCGGGGGTCCTACGAGCAGTACTTC.

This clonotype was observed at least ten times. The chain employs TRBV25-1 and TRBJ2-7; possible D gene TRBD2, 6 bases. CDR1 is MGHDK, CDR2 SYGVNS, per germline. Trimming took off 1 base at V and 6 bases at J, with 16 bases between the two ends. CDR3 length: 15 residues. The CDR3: CASSEFRGKSSEQYF. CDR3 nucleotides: TGTGCCAGCAGTGAATTTCGGGGGAAATCTAGCGAGCAGTACTTC.

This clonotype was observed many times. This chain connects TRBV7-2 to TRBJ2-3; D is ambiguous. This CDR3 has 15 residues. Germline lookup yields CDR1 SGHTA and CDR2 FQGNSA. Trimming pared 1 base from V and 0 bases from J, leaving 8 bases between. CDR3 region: CASSLDGSSTDTQYF. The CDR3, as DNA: TGTGCCAGCAGCTTAGACGGTAGCAGCACAGATACGCAGTATTTT.

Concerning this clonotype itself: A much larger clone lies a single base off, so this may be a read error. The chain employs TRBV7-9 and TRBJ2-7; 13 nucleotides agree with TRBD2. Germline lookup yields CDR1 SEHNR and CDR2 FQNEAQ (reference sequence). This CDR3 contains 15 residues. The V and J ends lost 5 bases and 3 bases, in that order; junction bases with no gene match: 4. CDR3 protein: CASSGTSGGVYEQYF. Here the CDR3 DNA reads TGTGCCAGCAGCGGAACTAGCGGGGGGGTCTACGAGCAGTACTTC.

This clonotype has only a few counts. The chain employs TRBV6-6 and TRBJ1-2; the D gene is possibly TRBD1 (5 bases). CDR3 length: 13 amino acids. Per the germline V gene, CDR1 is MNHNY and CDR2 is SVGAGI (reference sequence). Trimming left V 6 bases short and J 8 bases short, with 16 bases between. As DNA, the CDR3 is TGTGCCAGCAGCGGAGAAGGGGTCGGGGGCTACACCTTC. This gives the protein CASSGEGVGGYTF.